The next 9 T cell receptor beta chains were all read from a single sample in a study of T cell responses to AZD1222 COVID-19 vaccine. Clones were read by immunoSEQ multiplex PCR, and TCRdb kept only the in-frame ones, dropping some. The sample yields around 160,000 clones, 92% seen once. The input for sequencing was peripheral blood, taken 28 days after the second AZD1222 dose. Receptors were obtained from an adult who received the AZD1222 COVID-19 vaccine.

This clone was recorded only once. V and J are TRBV11-2 and TRBJ1-2; possibly TRBD1 for D (5 bases). Trimming removed 6 bases at V and 6 bases at J, with 14 bases between. CDR1 and CDR2 (germline): SGHAT, FQNNGV. This CDR3 spans 13 amino acids. Here the CDR3 DNA reads TGTGCCAGCAGTCCGCAGGGAAACGATGGCTACACCTTC. Protein product: CASSPQGNDGYTF.

The CDR3 region is CAISEQRIDTEAFF. The CDR3 nucleotides are TGTGCCATCAGTGAACAGAGGATTGACACTGAAGCTTTCTTT. The rearrangement joins TRBV10-3 to TRBJ1-1, with D unclear. The V gene's germline CDR1 is ENHRY and CDR2 SYGVKD. This CDR3 region has 14 residues. Trimming removed 3 bases from V and 3 bases from J, with 11 bases in between.

This clone has only one observation. This sample includes further DNA sequences coding for the same CDR3. The chain combines TRBV15 with TRBJ1-3; D gene uncertain. V was shortened by 3 bases and J by 3 bases, with 6 bases between the two germline ends. Germline-derived CDR1 and CDR2 are LNHNV and YYDKDF (reference sequence). The CDR3 contains 13 residues. The CDR3 bases are TGTGCCACCAGCAGGGACGTTGGAAACACCATATATTTT. It is translated as CATSRDVGNTIYF. Full variable domain (rest looked up from reference TRBV15 and TRBJ1-3): DAMVIQNPRYQVTQFGKPVTLSCSQTLNHNVMYWYQQKSSQAPKLLFHYYDKDFNNEADTPDNFQSRRPNTSFCFLDIRSPGLGDTAMYLCATSRDVGNTIYFGEGSWLTVV.

This chain joins TRBV5-5 and TRBJ2-7, with TRBD2 matching over 11 bases. The V gene's germline CDR1 is SGHKS and CDR2 YYEKEE (reference sequence). The CDR3 loop spans 15 amino acids. Losses at the gene ends were 1 base for V and 2 bases for J; bases not matched to a gene: 2. The CDR3 region has the DNA TGTGCCAGCAGCTTGTCACTAGCGGGGGCCTACGAGCAGTACTTC. The encoded protein is CASSLSLAGAYEQYF.

Note on this clone: In the same sample, other DNA sequences code for this CDR3. The chain links TRBV10-3 to TRBJ1-1; 9 bases match TRBD1. The junction had 5 bases not matched to a gene; V was cut back by 7 bases and J by 5 bases. The CDR3 contains 13 residues. Germline CDR1 reads ENHRY; CDR2 reads SYGVKD. The CDR3 sequence is CAITPGQGTEAFF. The CDR3 region has the DNA TGTGCCATCACACCGGGACAGGGAACTGAAGCTTTCTTT.

J is TRBJ1-2 and V is TRBV19; D is unresolved. The CDR3 totals 15 residues. Germline V gene lookup returns CDR1 LNHDA and CDR2 SQIVND (reference sequence). With 4 bases removed from V and 4 bases from J, the gap between germline ends came to 16 bases. This chain's CDR3 is CASSRTRELGYGYTF. The CDR3 DNA reads as TGTGCCAGTAGTAGAACACGAGAATTGGGCTATGGCTACACCTTC.

The J gene is TRBJ1-2, the V gene TRBV19; 7 positions match TRBD1. V dropped 8 bases and J dropped 3; count of bases not matched to a gene: 9. In germline, CDR1 is LNHDA, CDR2 SQIVND (reference sequence). The CDR3 is 14 residues long. As DNA, the CDR3 is TGTGCCAGTGGGAGCCAACAGGGGTACTATGGCTACACCTTC. Translating it yields CASGSQQGYYGYTF.

The V and J genes are TRBV6-6 and TRBJ1-6; the D is unclear. Trimming left V 0 bases short and J 10 bases short, with 7 bases between. Germline V CDR1 and CDR2: MNHNY, SVGAGI (reference sequence). The CDR3 has 13 residues. The CDR3 sequence is CASSYSGISPLHF. The CDR3 nucleotides are TGTGCCAGCAGTTACTCAGGGATCTCACCCCTCCACTTT.

The V call is TRBV18, the J call TRBJ1-2; D is possibly TRBD1 (6 bases). The germline V gene encodes CDR1 KGHSH and CDR2 LQKENI. The V end was cut by 0 bases, the J end by 5 bases, with 13 bases between. The CDR3 runs 15 residues. CDR3 nucleotides: TGTGCCAGCTCACCACCGAAAGGAGGGGGTTATGGCTACACCTTC. Its protein is CASSPPKGGGYGYTF.